Presented here are 20 T cell receptor beta chains from one specimen sequenced in a study of T cells expressing NK-cell markers. For each CDR3 protein, TCRdb gives one entry from its re-call of the 5' RACE reads, without DNA. Its table lists 550,000 to 600,000 distinct CDR3 sequences. Sequences were obtained from blood T cells: a sorted CD56 or NKG2C T cell subset, CD4+ or CD8+ T cells, or bulk PBMC T cells (not recorded which). These receptors originate from a man younger than 35 in good health.

The gene calls are TRBV12-3 or TRBV12-4 and TRBJ2-1. The CDR3 is 14 residues long. This CDR3 reads CASSFMISDDEQFF.

The chain carries TRBV11-2 and TRBJ2-4; the D call of TRBD1 rests on TCRdb alone, since no DNA is present to check it. Germline V CDR1 and CDR2: SGHAT, FQNNGV. The CDR3 contains 17 residues. CDR3 region: CASRSPGQRVAKNIQYF.

The rearrangement uses TRBV6-6 and TRBJ1-2. Germline-derived CDR1 and CDR2 are MNHNY and SVGAGI (reference sequence). The CDR3 is made up of 12 amino acids. CDR3 residues: CASRLQSSEDTF.

The chain employs TRBV20-1 and TRBJ2-7. Germline assignment: CDR1 DFQATT and CDR2 SNEGSKA (reference sequence). This CDR3 has 11 residues. CDR3 sequence: CSAVGMREQYF.

V usage is TRBV27 and J usage is TRBJ1-2. Per the germline V gene, CDR1 is MNHEY and CDR2 is SMNVEV (reference sequence). The length of the CDR3 is 11 residues. The CDR3 is CATSRGYGYTF.

The chain is built from TRBV5-1 and TRBJ2-7; TCRdb proposes TRBD2, but this gene call is untestable without DNA. The length of the CDR3 is 17 residues. Germline V gene lookup returns CDR1 SGHRS and CDR2 YFSETQ. The CDR3 here is CASSSGLAGGSSWEQYF.

The chain links TRBV5-1 to TRBJ2-7. This CDR3 is 13 amino acids long. Germline V gene sequence: CDR1 SGHRS, CDR2 YFSETQ. The CDR3 loop is CASSSGSEYEQYF.

The CDR3 loop reads CASSELSSLNIQYF. The rearrangement uses TRBV25-1 and TRBJ2-4. Germline V gene lookup returns CDR1 MGHDK and CDR2 SYGVNS. The CDR3 covers 14 residues.

This chain uses TRBV29-1 with TRBJ2-7; as DNA is missing, the TRBD2 call by TCRdb cannot be tested. The CDR3 runs to 14 residues. Germline V gene lookup returns CDR1 SQVTM and CDR2 ANQGSEA. CDR3 region: CSVSRGTSGYEQYF.

V is TRBV28 and J is TRBJ2-3; with no DNA, the TCRdb D assignment of TRBD1 cannot be verified. This CDR3 spans 16 amino acids. Per germline, CDR1 MDHEN and CDR2 SYDVKM. CDR3 sequence: CASSSTGTGLTDTQYF. Full variable domain (remainder filled in from reference TRBV28 and TRBJ2-3): DVKVTQSSRYLVKRTGEKVFLECVQDMDHENMFWYRQDPGLGLRLIYFSYDVKMKEKGDIPEGYSVSREKKERFSLILESASTNQTSMYLCASSSTGTGLTDTQYFGPGTRLTVL.

This chain joins TRBV4-3 and TRBJ2-1; the TRBD2 assignment by TCRdb is unverifiable without DNA. This CDR3 contains 17 residues. Germline CDR1 reads LGHNA; CDR2 reads YSLEER. CDR3 region: CASSQDPAGVPGNEQFF.

The V gene is TRBV2, the J gene TRBJ1-2. CDR3 length: 13 residues. The germline V gene encodes CDR1 SNHLY and CDR2 FYNNEI. CDR3 sequence reads: CASSGGQDYGYTF.

The chain links TRBV29-1 to TRBJ2-1. The CDR3 has 16 residues. Germline CDR1 is SQVTM and CDR2 is ANQGSEA. The CDR3 protein is CSVDILGGSYYNEQFF.

The chain has TRBV5-6 and TRBJ2-1; TCRdb lists TRBD2, though no DNA is available to test this call. Germline CDR1 is SGHDT and CDR2 is YYEEEE. The CDR3 totals 16 residues. The CDR3: CASSTIPGLAYNEQFF.

The chain combines TRBV19 with TRBJ2-5; TCRdb outputs TRBD1, but without DNA this stays unchecked. Germline V lookup: CDR1 LNHDA, CDR2 SQIVND (reference sequence). The CDR3 runs 17 residues. CDR3 region: CASSIVPGGRYQETQYF.

The V gene is TRBV7-9, the J gene TRBJ2-7; TCRdb's assignment of TRBD1 cannot be checked, as there is no DNA. The CDR3 consists of 16 residues. Germline CDR1 and CDR2: SEHNR and FQNEAQ (reference sequence). Here the CDR3 reads CASSLVGLAGGYEQYF.

The CDR3 sequence: CASSRSRTGEQFF. The V gene is TRBV6-1, the J gene TRBJ2-1; TCRdb returns TRBD1, unconfirmable since there is no DNA. Per the germline V gene, CDR1 is MNHNS and CDR2 is SASEGT. CDR3 length: 13 residues.

This chain joins TRBV12-3 or TRBV12-4 and TRBJ1-5; TCRdb indicates TRBD1, and absent DNA this call remains unverified. CDR3 length equals 14 residues. The CDR3 sequence: CASSLSRGPQPQHF.

This sequence joins TRBV7-9 and TRBJ1-5; TCRdb names TRBD1, which stays unverified in the absence of DNA. This CDR3 has 16 amino acids. From germline, CDR1 is SEHNR and CDR2 FQNEAQ (reference sequence). The CDR3 protein is CASSFSTGVGNQPQHF.

The chain carries TRBV5-1 and TRBJ2-4; TCRdb returns TRBD2, unconfirmable since there is no DNA. Germline V lookup: CDR1 SGHRS, CDR2 YFSETQ. CDR3 length: 17 amino acids. The chain's CDR3 is CASSSPRTSGSGNIQYF. Full variable domain (rest looked up from reference TRBV5-1 and TRBJ2-4): KAGVTQTPRYLIKTRGQQVTLSCSPISGHRSVSWYQQTPGQGLQFLFEYFSETQRNKGNFPGRFSGRQFSNSRSEMNVSTLELGDSALYLCASSSPRTSGSGNIQYFGAGTRLSVL.